This passage covers 8 T cell receptor beta chains from one sample sequenced in a study of blood T cells in healthy people across ages. Primed by a sample-barcoded 5' primer and a J-beta primer mix, a second PCR proceeded for about 6 to 11 cycles. TCRdb reprocessed the 5' RACE reads via MiXCR and lists one record per CDR3 protein. Of hundreds of thousands of distinct CDR3 sequences listed, roughly 50% are singletons. Material for sequencing was blood. Receptors originate from a young man in good health.

The V call is TRBV4-3, the J call TRBJ1-4; D unresolved. The CDR3 is 14 amino acids. Germline V gives CDR1 LGHNA, CDR2 YSLEER. Trimming removed 0 bases at V and 11 bases at J, with 13 bases between. The CDR3 here is CASSQDGSFPKLFF. CDR3 coding DNA: TGCGCCAGCAGCCAAGATGGGTCCTTCCCTAAACTGTTTTTT.

The V call is TRBV29-1, the J call TRBJ2-1; D remains unclear. In germline, CDR1 is SQVTM, CDR2 ANQGSEA. Deletions cut 5 bases from V and 5 bases from J, with 4 bases between. This CDR3 has 10 residues. DNA for the CDR3: TGCAGCGTTAATAACAATGAGCAGTTCTTC. It yields the protein CSVNNNEQFF.

This clonotype was observed a few times. The CDR3 loop reads CASSARWGGTGNEQFF. CDR3 in DNA: TGTGCCAGCAGTGCTCGATGGGGGGGGACAGGGAATGAGCAGTTCTTC. The chain couples TRBV27 to TRBJ2-1; 9 bases are a match to TRBD1. The trim removed 5 bases at V and 7 bases at J, leaving 12 bases unmatched. CDR3 size: 16 residues. Germline V gives CDR1 MNHEY, CDR2 SMNVEV (reference sequence).

This clonotype was seen a handful of times. The gene calls are TRBV4-3 and TRBJ2-7; no definite D call. Per germline, CDR1 LGHNA and CDR2 YSLEER. Trimming removed 0 bases at V and 7 bases at J, with 19 bases between. The CDR3 runs to 16 residues. CDR3 nucleotide sequence: TGCGCCAGCAGCCAAGATCTGGGGTCCGCTATGGGTGAGCAGTACTTC. The encoded protein is CASSQDLGSAMGEQYF.

The V and J genes are TRBV20-1 and TRBJ2-1, with D possibly TRBD2 on 6 matching bases. The CDR3 is made up of 13 amino acids. V gave up 5 bases and J gave up 0 bases, with 8 bases separating them. Germline V gene sequence: CDR1 DFQATT, CDR2 SNEGSKA (reference sequence). The CDR3 DNA follows: TGCAGTGCTGGGGGGAACTCCTACAATGAGCAGTTCTTC. The encoded protein is CSAGGNSYNEQFF.

J is TRBJ1-4 and V is TRBV28; TRBD1 matches 7 bases. With V trimmed by 5 bases and J by 0 bases, 12 bases remained unmatched. Germline CDR1 and CDR2: MDHEN and SYDVKM. The CDR3 length is 18 residues. The CDR3 region is CASSIFRDRDTTNEKLFF. The DNA of the CDR3 is TGTGCCAGCAGTATTTTCCGGGACAGAGATACAACTAATGAAAAACTGTTTTTT.

This clonotype turned up a few times. J is TRBJ1-5 and V is TRBV25-1; D is perhaps TRBD1 (6 bases). The CDR3 length is 13 residues. The germline CDR1 and CDR2 sequences are MGHDK and SYGVNS. The germline V and J ends were trimmed by 3 bases and 4 bases, with 7 bases remaining between them. CDR3 region: CASSDGTNQPQHF. The CDR3 coding sequence is TGTGCCAGCAGTGACGGGACAAATCAGCCCCAGCATTTT.

This clonotype was detected a few times. V and J are TRBV7-9 and TRBJ2-1; no clear D. This CDR3 region has 12 residues. Germline values: CDR1 SEHNR, CDR2 FQNEAQ (reference sequence). The V end was cut by 7 bases, the J end by 8 bases, with 12 bases between. The CDR3 DNA follows: TGTGCCAGCACCACTCACCGGTATGAGCAGTTCTTC. This codes for CASTTHRYEQFF.